Presented here are 9 T cell receptor beta chains from one specimen sequenced in a study of T cell repertoires in cytomegalovirus infection. TCRdb itself ran the reads through MiXCR, one entry per CDR3 protein. The sample includes hundreds of thousands of distinct CDR3 sequences, roughly a third seen only once; the top ten take roughly 13%. Input material: PBMCs. The receptors derive from a human donor in good health (CMV status not recorded). Some clones in this sample may be carry-over from other donors' samples.

A word on this clonotype: Since the CDR3 does not end with the conserved phenylalanine or tryptophan, this likely comes from a read error. The rearrangement links TRBV14 to TRBJ2-1, with D tentatively TRBD1 (5 bases). The CDR3 runs to 14 residues. Germline V lookup: CDR1 SGHDN, CDR2 FVKESK. Deletions cut 0 bases from V and 9 bases from J, with 12 bases between. The DNA of the CDR3 is TGTGCCAGCAGCCAAGATCAGGGAATCGGTGAGCAGTTCTGC. The encoded protein is CASSQDQGIGEQFC.

This clonotype has ten or more counts. The V call is TRBV18, the J call TRBJ1-1, with D hard to call. The germline CDR1 and CDR2 sequences are KGHSH and LQKENI. V was trimmed by 2 bases and J by 1 base, leaving 5 bases between them. The CDR3 is made up of 13 amino acids. The CDR3 bases are TGTGCCAGCTCACCATATACGAACACTGAAGCTTTCTTT. As protein: CASSPYTNTEAFF.

This clonotype occurred a few times. V usage is TRBV6-5 and J usage is TRBJ1-5; D not certain. Between the trimmed V and J ends, which lost 6 bases and 10 bases, there was a span of 28 bases. This CDR3 is built from 17 residues. Germline assignment: CDR1 MNHEY and CDR2 SVGAGI. The CDR3 nucleotides read TGTGCCAGCAGGACCACCTATGGGGAGGAGGGCAATTACCCCCAGCATTTT. Encoded protein: CASRTTYGEEGNYPQHF.

In the case of this clonotype: This may be a read error, as it is one base from a much larger clone. V and J are TRBV4-1 and TRBJ1-6; D is ambiguous. This CDR3 is 20 amino acids long. Looked up from germline, CDR1 is MGHRA and CDR2 is YSYEKL. The CDR3 DNA sequence: TGCGCCAACAGCCAAACCGACTCTCGCTCTTCGAGCTCCTATAATTCACCCCTCCACTTT. This translates into CANSQTDSRSSSSYNSPLHF.

This clonotype was detected a few times. The rearrangement links TRBV6-6 to TRBJ2-5; D is possibly TRBD2 (6 bases). Germline loops: CDR1 MNHNY, CDR2 SVGAGI (reference sequence). The CDR3 contains 14 residues. V was pared by 2 bases and J by 3 bases, with 10 bases between. In DNA form, the CDR3 reads TGTGCCAGCAGTTACAAGCGGGTGGAAGAGACCCAGTACTTC. This encodes CASSYKRVEETQYF.

The rearrangement links TRBV12-3 or TRBV12-4 to TRBJ2-7; a weak D match, TRBD1 (6 bases). The CDR3 spans 14 residues. V lost 4 bases to trimming and J lost 0 bases, with 10 bases between them. The CDR3 sequence is CASSSGTFSYEQYF. The CDR3 region has the DNA TGTGCCAGCAGTTCCGGGACATTCTCCTACGAGCAGTACTTC.

The chain uses TRBV5-1 and TRBJ1-2; D gene unclear. CDR3 length: 14 amino acids. V lost 2 bases and J lost 0, with 8 bases in between. Germline CDR1 and CDR2: SGHRS and YFSETQ. CDR3 DNA sequence: TGCGCCAGCAGCTTAGCCACCTCTAACTATGGCTACACCTTC. Translated, it gives CASSLATSNYGYTF.

V gene TRBV19 combines with J gene TRBJ1-4; TRBD1 might be the D (6 bases). V gave up 7 bases and J gave up 5 bases, with 17 bases separating them. Germline CDR1 reads LNHDA; CDR2 reads SQIVND (reference sequence). This CDR3 region has 15 residues. The CDR3 here is CASTLTGPGNEKLFF. The CDR3 coding sequence is TGTGCCAGTACTTTGACAGGTCCGGGAAATGAAAAACTGTTTTTT.

Concerning this clonotype: No conserved phenylalanine or tryptophan is present at the end of the CDR3, so a read error is the likely explanation. V is TRBV19 and J is TRBJ1-5, with D perhaps TRBD1 (6 bases). Trimming pared 5 bases from V and 6 bases from J, leaving 11 bases between. The CDR3 is 13 amino acids. Germline V lookup: CDR1 LNHDA, CDR2 SQIVND (reference sequence). This CDR3 is CASSLQGTQPQHS. For the CDR3, the DNA is TGTGCCAGTAGTCTCCAGGGGACTCAGCCCCAGCATTCT.